Below, one T cell receptor beta chain is given with its context. Its antigen is not yet known. Per-nucleotide qualities are absent, and no much larger clonotype sits a single base away. The data derive from a study of regulatory T cells in long-lasting Graves disease (TCRdb year 2021). For the study in its entirety: Persistent Graves' disease was defined as persistently positive TSH receptor autoantibodies together with antithyroid drug treatment for over 5 years. A total of about 35 samples underwent TCR sequencing: about 13 from persistent and around 20 from newly diagnosed Graves' disease patients. This study used TCR sequencing and RNA sequencing of peripheral blood to compare persistent Graves' disease patients against newly diagnosed Graves' disease patients. The study was registered as a clinical trial and conducted in China. In the clinical cohort, patients with persistent Graves' disease had used antithyroid drugs for an average of about 10.3 years.

Trimming takes 5 bases from V and 11 bases from J, and the germline ends sit 16 bases apart. Its CDR3 holds 13 amino acids, cysteine through phenylalanine. Only the CDR3 DNA is retained, 39 bases long and in frame from the first base. For CDR1 and CDR2, the germline V gene lists SGHTA and FQGNSA. Broad study findings and their caveats: The study examined only peripheral blood because the primary lesion, thyroid tissue, could not be accessed. The authors acknowledged the small sample size as a limitation that may reduce accuracy. More public clonotypes were shared among persistent patients (around 2,600) than among newly diagnosed patients (966). Lower TCR Shannon entropy and fewer highly expanded clones were observed in persistent Graves' disease patients than in newly diagnosed patients, which suggested clonal expansion. TRBV28, TRBJ1-2 and TRBJ2-5 were preferentially used in persistent disease, while TRBV20-1 and TRBJ2-1 were favored in newly diagnosed disease. Only the TCR beta chain was sequenced and analyzed.

In the paper's terms, the time point label means: persistent/refractory GD, antithyroid drugs over 5 years with positive TRAb. RNA was extracted from PBMCs in TRIzol for both TCR sequencing and RNA sequencing. Graves' disease was diagnosed according to American Thyroid Association guidelines. Patients were recruited from an endocrinology department in Xi'an, China. Each patient gave about 10 milliliters of peripheral blood, collected in an EDTA anticoagulant tube. Ficoll Paque Plus density gradient separation was used to isolate PBMCs, and no further T cell sorting was done. An Agilent 2100 Bioanalyzer and agarose gel were used to check RNA quality, while a NanoDrop 2000 measured RNA concentration. Libraries were made using multiplex PCR. Sequencer: Illumina HiSeq 4000. iRepertoire HTBI primers and Arm-PCR amplification of CDR3 regions were used to construct TCR beta libraries. Before sequencing, the PCR products underwent gel purification. The original methods were these. Gene usage analysis of CDR3 amino acid clonotypes relied on the 55 to 80 TRBV and 14 TRBJ segments identified across samples. COPE and FqMerger were used to merge filtered high-quality paired reads into contigs. BLAST was used to align contigs to IMGT TRBV, TRBD and TRBJ reference genes, with CDR3 defined following IMGT. Any clonotype with a frequency above 0.1% was counted as a highly expanded clone. Shannon entropy was used to measure repertoire diversity, and the Gini coefficient was used to measure V-J evenness. Clonotypes shared by more than one individual were considered public. Using fastp trimming at Q25 and MiXCR clonotype assembly, TCRdb reanalyzed the public sequencing data and kept in-frame beta chains. A single entry per CDR3 protein holds the most common genes and DNA from its merged rows. TCRdb's processing, not the authors', yielded these V and J calls. The sample includes a few hundred thousand distinct CDR3 sequences, with roughly 22% observed a single time. Less than 15% of the sample belongs to the ten largest clones.

This receptor was identified in a female donor with Graves disease. The chain is encoded by TRBV7-2 joined to TRBJ2-1, with the identity of the D gene unclear. The sample here was peripheral blood mononuclear cells (PBMCs), taken when the disease was refractory, from a patient treated with antithyroid drugs. The CDR3 protein is CASSPTSGQQQFF. Read as DNA, the sequence is TGTGCCAGCAGCCCCACGAGTGGGCAGCAGCAGTTCTTC.